This T cell receptor (beta chain) originates from a study of blood T cell repertoires in COVID-19. Across the study: COVID-19 samples from acute and convalescent phases originated in the United States, Italy and Spain. Sample material is recorded as cDNA or gDNA derived from T cells, B-cell-depleted T cells, or PBMCs.

Enrollment of patients from Seattle took place during active infection, with longitudinal follow-up. Trimming stripped 5 bases from V and 1 base from J, with 8 bases between. The CDR3 length is 13 residues. Looked up from germline, CDR1 is KGHSH and CDR2 is LQKENI. Original methodology: Amplification of reference gene primers was used by the study to estimate nucleated cell counts. Only in-frame clones appear in the TCRdb table, and some are missing; sequencing was by immunoSEQ multiplex PCR. V, J and clone size were drawn from that table, and D and trimming were deduced from the DNA. The table has over 120,000 clones, roughly 83% seen once.

The rearrangement uses TRBV18 and TRBJ1-1, with D possibly TRBD1 on 6 matching bases. This sequence was found in a woman aged 70 to 79 with COVID-19, enrolled during active disease. The sample was peripheral blood. Written as DNA, the CDR3 is TGTGCCAGCTCATGGGACAAGAACACTGAAGCTTTCTTT. Protein: CASSWDKNTEAFF.